The rows below give T cell receptor beta chains drawn from one sample of a study of blood T cells in healthy people across ages. TCRdb fed the 5' RACE reads into MiXCR, producing one record per CDR3 protein. Of approximately 2,000,000 distinct CDR3 sequences in the sample, roughly 43% are singletons; the top ten hold more than 20%. Sequencing was carried out using blood. All receptors come from a human donor in good health. Each CDR3 is given without its conserved first and last residue. Fields, in order: J gene, V gene, CDR3 length, CDR3 protein.

j_call: TRBJ2-7; v_call: TRBV6-1; cdr3_length: 12; cdr3_aa: ASSARVPPYEQY
j_call: TRBJ1-1; v_call: TRBV20-1; cdr3_length: 13; cdr3_aa: SPRGGTGGLHEAF
j_call: TRBJ2-5; v_call: TRBV7-3; cdr3_length: 13; cdr3_aa: ASSYEGTRGETQY
j_call: TRBJ2-4; v_call: TRBV6-2/TRBV6-3; cdr3_length: 14; cdr3_aa: ASSDDRGKAKNIQY
j_call: TRBJ1-1; v_call: TRBV15; cdr3_length: 13; cdr3_aa: ATSSLEQQLGEAF
j_call: TRBJ2-7; v_call: TRBV5-5; cdr3_length: 12; cdr3_aa: ASSFMGQVYEQY
j_call: TRBJ2-3; v_call: TRBV7-6; cdr3_length: 14; cdr3_aa: ASSLASVGYTDTQY
j_call: TRBJ1-2; v_call: TRBV25-1; cdr3_length: 15; cdr3_aa: ASSESGRGHSWYGYT
j_call: TRBJ1-4; v_call: TRBV7-2; cdr3_length: 12; cdr3_aa: ASSQTGGREKLF
j_call: TRBJ2-5; v_call: TRBV11-1; cdr3_length: 10; cdr3_aa: ASSFSEETQY
j_call: TRBJ1-2; v_call: TRBV4-1; cdr3_length: 16; cdr3_aa: ASSQDSTTGQSFYGYT
j_call: TRBJ2-3; v_call: TRBV24-1; cdr3_length: 13; cdr3_aa: ATSDPGTGQDTQY
j_call: NA; v_call: TRBV7-2; cdr3_length: 11; cdr3_aa: ASSSRDRHEQY
j_call: NA; v_call: TRBV7-9; cdr3_length: 12; cdr3_aa: ASSATGRSYEQY
j_call: TRBJ2-5; v_call: TRBV6-2/TRBV6-3; cdr3_length: 13; cdr3_aa: ASSLTPGQKETQY
j_call: TRBJ1-2; v_call: TRBV12-3/TRBV12-4; cdr3_length: 12; cdr3_aa: ASSFGQSPYGYT
j_call: TRBJ2-2; v_call: TRBV7-9; cdr3_length: 9; cdr3_aa: ASSARRELF
j_call: TRBJ1-2; v_call: TRBV2; cdr3_length: 11; cdr3_aa: ASRPGTENGYT
j_call: TRBJ1-5; v_call: TRBV10-3; cdr3_length: 14; cdr3_aa: AISDDRVGSNQPQH
j_call: TRBJ2-5; v_call: TRBV28; cdr3_length: 13; cdr3_aa: ASSYPGAAQETQY
j_call: TRBJ1-2; v_call: TRBV7-9; cdr3_length: 12; cdr3_aa: ASSLADLPHGYT
j_call: TRBJ2-6; v_call: TRBV20-1; cdr3_length: 12; cdr3_aa: SASGIIGANVLT
j_call: TRBJ1-2; v_call: TRBV7-9; cdr3_length: 14; cdr3_aa: ASSPTGQGEGYGYT
j_call: TRBJ2-1; v_call: TRBV5-1; cdr3_length: 11; cdr3_aa: ASSRDPTGEQF
j_call: TRBJ2-1; v_call: TRBV11-2; cdr3_length: 13; cdr3_aa: ASSLSGGASGEQF
j_call: TRBJ1-1; v_call: TRBV18; cdr3_length: 10; cdr3_aa: ASSPTDYRAF
j_call: TRBJ1-1; v_call: TRBV4-2; cdr3_length: 12; cdr3_aa: ASSQRGMNTEAF
j_call: TRBJ1-2; v_call: TRBV4-2; cdr3_length: 14; cdr3_aa: ASSQDVRAGGNGYT
j_call: TRBJ2-7; v_call: TRBV13; cdr3_length: 13; cdr3_aa: ASSLGAGRWCEQY
j_call: TRBJ2-3; v_call: TRBV11-2; cdr3_length: 16; cdr3_aa: ASSLVGIRDPHTDTQY
j_call: TRBJ1-2; v_call: TRBV3-1; cdr3_length: 12; cdr3_aa: ASSQEYSAYGYT
j_call: TRBJ1-1; v_call: TRBV7-3; cdr3_length: 12; cdr3_aa: ASSLVGLGTEAF
j_call: TRBJ2-3; v_call: TRBV13; cdr3_length: 12; cdr3_aa: ASSLRIAGDTQY
j_call: TRBJ1-1; v_call: TRBV7-9; cdr3_length: 12; cdr3_aa: ASSLTSRNTEAF
j_call: TRBJ2-3; v_call: TRBV5-6; cdr3_length: 14; cdr3_aa: ASSLGAGYPTDTQY
j_call: TRBJ2-6; v_call: TRBV12-3/TRBV12-4; cdr3_length: 14; cdr3_aa: ASSASGEFGANVLT
j_call: TRBJ2-1; v_call: TRBV12-3/TRBV12-4; cdr3_length: 13; cdr3_aa: ASSLGGHVQETQF
j_call: TRBJ1-2; v_call: TRBV28; cdr3_length: 12; cdr3_aa: ASSPRILFHGYT
j_call: TRBJ2-1; v_call: TRBV6-1; cdr3_length: 18; cdr3_aa: ASRPPLAGVVLSSYNEQF
j_call: TRBJ2-1; v_call: TRBV4-1; cdr3_length: 15; cdr3_aa: AIGKDRGREGPNEQF
j_call: TRBJ2-7; v_call: TRBV5-1; cdr3_length: 13; cdr3_aa: ASSLRLAGLYEQY
j_call: TRBJ1-2; v_call: TRBV6-5; cdr3_length: 14; cdr3_aa: ASRAPVGGPGEGYT
j_call: TRBJ2-6; v_call: TRBV24-1; cdr3_length: 14; cdr3_aa: ATSDHGTAGANVLT
j_call: TRBJ2-1; v_call: TRBV7-9; cdr3_length: 12; cdr3_aa: AIRVQGRTNEQF
j_call: TRBJ2-7; v_call: TRBV4-1; cdr3_length: 11; cdr3_aa: ASSQERGAEQY
j_call: TRBJ1-4; v_call: TRBV9; cdr3_length: 12; cdr3_aa: ASSVNGQGRKLF
j_call: TRBJ1-5; v_call: TRBV3-1; cdr3_length: 19; cdr3_aa: ASSQAPSLFLQPYSNQPQH
j_call: TRBJ1-6; v_call: TRBV3-1; cdr3_length: 15; cdr3_aa: ASSPLGAQSSNSPLH
j_call: TRBJ1-6; v_call: TRBV20-1; cdr3_length: 12; cdr3_aa: SARKAGANSPLH
j_call: TRBJ2-7; v_call: TRBV12-3/TRBV12-4; cdr3_length: 14; cdr3_aa: ASSLRFQGGANEQY
j_call: TRBJ2-7; v_call: TRBV13; cdr3_length: 12; cdr3_aa: ASRHRGTSYEQY
j_call: TRBJ2-1; v_call: TRBV5-1; cdr3_length: 12; cdr3_aa: ASSGRGTHNEQF
j_call: TRBJ1-4; v_call: TRBV27; cdr3_length: 14; cdr3_aa: ASSLSIWGGGEKLF
j_call: TRBJ1-6; v_call: TRBV3-1; cdr3_length: 13; cdr3_aa: ASSHIMGGSAPLH
j_call: NA; v_call: TRBV7-9; cdr3_length: 12; cdr3_aa: ASSPGGLANEQY
j_call: TRBJ2-2; v_call: TRBV6-5; cdr3_length: 18; cdr3_aa: ASSYSALAGAGEGTGELF
j_call: TRBJ1-2; v_call: TRBV7-9; cdr3_length: 12; cdr3_aa: ASSQWDSHYGYT
j_call: TRBJ1-4; v_call: TRBV5-4; cdr3_length: 14; cdr3_aa: ASSLGPHGGEGKLF
j_call: TRBJ2-7; v_call: TRBV5-1; cdr3_length: 12; cdr3_aa: ASSQTGSGYEQY